Following are 30 T cell receptor beta chains from one sample sequenced in a study of CD8+CD57+ T cells in acquired aplastic anemia. CDR3 and TCR beta VDJ profiling relied on a genomic DNA template. TCRdb recomputed calls from the reads with MiXCR, one row per CDR3 protein. Among fewer than 200,000 distinct CDR3 sequences, about 60% were seen once, and the ten largest hold 45%. The sequenced material came from sorted CD4+, CD8+, or CD8+CD57+ T cells (not recorded which) from PBMCs. The source is a human donor in good health.

The chain links TRBV4-1 to TRBJ1-1, with D perhaps matching TRBD1 (5 bases). The CDR3 consists of 14 residues. Germline V gene lookup returns CDR1 MGHRA and CDR2 YSYEKL. Trimming stripped 1 base from V and 6 bases from J, with 12 bases between. The CDR3 loop is CASSQVQGQSEAFF. In nucleotides, the CDR3 is TGCGCCAGCAGCCAAGTGCAGGGTCAGTCTGAAGCTTTCTTT.

Concerning this clonotype: A read error may be the cause here, since a much bigger clone is one base away. The chain is built from TRBV20-1 and TRBJ2-5; D is unclear. The end of the DNA aligns better with TRBJ2-4, so the J call may be wrong. Germline loops: CDR1 DFQATT, CDR2 SNEGSKA (reference sequence). CDR3 length: 17 amino acids. The CDR3 is CSARDLASVSFKNIQYF. DNA for the CDR3: TGCAGTGCTAGAGACTTGGCCTCCGTAAGCTTCAAAAACATTCAGTACTTC.

This clonotype appeared a few times. V usage is TRBV20-1 and J usage is TRBJ2-7, with D possibly matching TRBD2 (6 bases). This CDR3 contains 14 residues. V dropped 3 bases and J dropped 4 bases, with 16 bases sitting between them. The germline V gene encodes CDR1 DFQATT and CDR2 SNEGSKA (reference sequence). The chain's CDR3 is CSASVVGTGYEQYF. CDR3 DNA sequence: TGCAGTGCTAGTGTCGTCGGGACTGGATACGAGCAGTACTTC.

Here the CDR3 DNA reads TGTGCCAGCAGCTGTAGCCGAGGACCGATTTACGAGCAGTACTTC. It encodes CASSCSRGPIYEQYF. The chain recombines TRBV7-9 with TRBJ2-7, with D uncertain. The germline V and J ends were trimmed by 4 bases and 4 bases, with 17 bases remaining between them. Germline CDR1 and CDR2: SEHNR and FQNEAQ (reference sequence). The CDR3 consists of 15 residues.

The V call is TRBV19, the J call TRBJ2-7, with TRBD2 matching 8 bases. The CDR3 totals 15 residues. The germline CDR1 and CDR2 sequences are LNHDA and SQIVND (reference sequence). V gave up 4 bases and J gave up 3 bases; unmatched junction bases: 8. The CDR3 nucleotides are TGTGCCAGTAGTACCTTGGCGGGAGGTGTCTACGAGCAGTACTTC. Its translation: CASSTLAGGVYEQYF.

This clonotype has a single count. The V call is TRBV7-9, the J call TRBJ1-4; D uncertain. V shed 5 bases and J shed 7 bases, with 14 bases lying between them. Germline values: CDR1 SEHNR, CDR2 FQNEAQ (reference sequence). CDR3 length: 14 residues. The CDR3 nucleotides read TGTGCCAGCAGCCCCCGAGGGCGGGGTGAAAAACTGTTTTTT. Translated: CASSPRGRGEKLFF.

This clonotype was detected ten times or more. The genes are TRBV5-1 and TRBJ1-1, with 7 positions matching TRBD1. V gave up 0 bases and J gave up 5 bases; unmatched junction bases: 4. The CDR3 totals 14 residues. Germline CDR1 and CDR2: SGHRS and YFSETQ. The CDR3 nucleotides are TGCGCCAGCAGCTTGGAGGGGGCTAGGACTGAAGCTTTCTTT. As protein: CASSLEGARTEAFF.

The rearrangement links TRBV20-1 to TRBJ2-6; the D is unclear. V lost 5 bases and J 0 bases, leaving 11 bases between the germline ends. This CDR3 spans 15 amino acids. CDR1 is DFQATT, CDR2 SNEGSKA, per germline (reference sequence). The CDR3 here is CSAPDRFSGANVLTF. CDR3 DNA sequence: TGCAGTGCTCCGGACCGATTCTCTGGGGCCAACGTCCTGACTTTC.

The chain joins TRBV7-3 to TRBJ2-2, with 9 positions matching TRBD2. This CDR3 has 15 residues. The trim removed 4 bases at V and 3 bases at J, leaving 3 bases unmatched. Germline CDR1 SGHTA, CDR2 FQGTGA. CDR3: CASSWSGRHTGELFF. DNA of the CDR3: TGTGCCAGCAGCTGGAGCGGGAGGCACACCGGGGAGCTGTTTTTT.

This sequence joins TRBV7-9 and TRBJ1-6; the match to TRBD1 covers 9 bases. The CDR3 sequence is 16 residues long. Germline loops: CDR1 SEHNR, CDR2 FQNEAQ (reference sequence). V shed 4 bases and J 7 bases; nucleotides not matched to a gene: 8. As DNA, the CDR3 is TGTGCCAGCAGCTCCACAGGGGGCTGGATCAATTCACCCCTCCACTTT. As protein: CASSSTGGWINSPLHF.

The V and J genes are TRBV7-9 and TRBJ1-1; D remains unclear. This CDR3 contains 11 residues. Trimming left V 2 bases short and J 5 bases short, with 3 bases between. CDR1 is SEHNR and CDR2 is FQNEAQ in the germline V gene (reference sequence). In DNA form, the CDR3 reads TGTGCCAGCAGCTTAAGGACTGAAGCTTTCTTT. This translates into CASSLRTEAFF. The variable domain in full, with the rest retrieved from reference TRBV7-9 and TRBJ1-1, is DTGVSQNPRHKITKRGQNVTFRCDPISEHNRLYWYRQTLGQGPEFLTYFQNEAQLEKSRLLSDRFSAERPKGSFSTLEIQRTEQGDSAMYLCASSLRTEAFFGQGTRLTVV.

The chain uses TRBV7-9 and TRBJ1-1; D unresolved. In germline, CDR1 is SEHNR, CDR2 FQNEAQ (reference sequence). V lost 2 bases and J lost 7, with 11 bases in between. The length of the CDR3 is 13 residues. CDR3 region: CASSLWVGHEAFF. In DNA, the CDR3 is TGTGCCAGCAGCTTATGGGTCGGTCATGAAGCTTTCTTT.

The V call is TRBV12-3 or TRBV12-4, the J call TRBJ2-5; a possible D gene is TRBD1 (6 bases). V was cut by 6 bases and J by 4 bases, with 18 bases left in between. This CDR3 is 15 amino acids long. The CDR3 spells CASRSYRVGGETQYF. The CDR3 nucleotides are TGTGCCAGCAGAAGTTACAGGGTCGGAGGAGAGACCCAGTACTTC.

The chain combines TRBV7-2 with TRBJ1-5; D call uncertain. This CDR3 contains 13 residues. Germline values: CDR1 SGHTA, CDR2 FQGNSA. V was cut by 6 bases and J by 6 bases, with 12 bases left in between. The CDR3 sequence: CASSGGSVQPQHF. DNA for the CDR3: TGTGCCAGCAGTGGAGGGTCTGTTCAGCCCCAGCATTTT.

This clonotype was observed a handful of times. V gene TRBV5-6 combines with J gene TRBJ2-3; the D gene is possibly TRBD2 (6 bases). Germline values: CDR1 SGHDT, CDR2 YYEEEE. Trimming took 0 bases from V and 2 from J, leaving 10 bases between them. CDR3 length equals 15 residues. The CDR3 DNA is TGTGCCAGCAGCTTGGTCCCGGGGGTCACAGATACGCAGTATTTT. It is translated as CASSLVPGVTDTQYF.

The chain couples TRBV4-2 to TRBJ2-7; 12 bases map to TRBD2. Germline V gene sequence: CDR1 LGHNA, CDR2 YNFKEQ. The V segment lost 3 bases and the J segment 3 bases; nucleotides outside the gene matches: 3. CDR3 length: 15 amino acids. CDR3 residues: CASSQGGLAGYEQYF. CDR3 sequence (DNA): TGTGCCAGCAGCCAGGGGGGACTAGCGGGCTACGAGCAGTACTTC.

This clonotype was seen a handful of times. The J gene is TRBJ2-3, the V gene TRBV25-1, with D tentatively TRBD1 (6 bases). From germline, CDR1 is MGHDK and CDR2 SYGVNS. The V gene lost 1 base and the J gene lost 1 base, with 9 bases spanning the gap. The CDR3 has 15 amino acids. In DNA, the CDR3 is TGTGCCAGCAGTGAATGGGCAGGGGGCACAGATACGCAGTATTTT. It encodes CASSEWAGGTDTQYF.

DNA for the CDR3: TGCGCCAGCAGTGTTCAGGCAGTTCGCAGAGAAACCTTC. Translating gives CASSVQAVRRETF. The gene calls are TRBV10-2 and TRBJ1-2; D gene uncertain. With 4 bases removed from V and 14 bases from J, the gap between germline ends came to 20 bases. Germline loops: CDR1 WSHSY, CDR2 SAAADI. The CDR3 extends over 13 amino acids.

V and J are TRBV7-2 and TRBJ1-2, with D unclear. The CDR3 spans 16 residues. V gave up 5 bases and J gave up 0 bases, with 16 bases separating them. CDR1 SGHTA and CDR2 FQGNSA come from the germline V gene. CDR3 coding DNA: TGTGCCAGCAGCGGACTTCGCCGGGAAGCTAACTATGGCTACACCTTC. Its protein is CASSGLRREANYGYTF.

This rearrangement joins TRBV15 to TRBJ1-2, with 7 bases matching TRBD1. Germline-derived CDR1 and CDR2 are LNHNV and YYDKDF (reference sequence). This CDR3 contains 14 residues. The junction had 9 bases not matched to a gene; V was cut back by 7 bases and J by 4 bases. CDR3 in amino acids: CATISTGNFYGYTF. CDR3 bases: TGTGCCACCATTTCGACAGGGAACTTCTATGGCTACACCTTC.

V is TRBV2 and J is TRBJ1-5; 8 bases are a match to TRBD1. This CDR3 is built from 15 residues. The germline V gene has CDR1 SNHLY and CDR2 FYNNEI. V was pared by 1 base and J by 4 bases, with 3 bases of the junction left unmatched. CDR3 sequence reads: CASSEGQGKNQPQHF. The CDR3, as DNA: TGTGCCAGCAGTGAAGGACAGGGGAAGAATCAGCCCCAGCATTTT.

There are a few counts of this clonotype. V usage is TRBV15 and J usage is TRBJ1-5; D gene ambiguous. The V gene's germline CDR1 is LNHNV and CDR2 YYDKDF (reference sequence). V lost 4 bases and J 9 bases, leaving 10 bases between the germline ends. This CDR3 contains 12 residues. The CDR3, as DNA: TGTGCCACCAGCACCCGGGCGGGGCCCCAGCATTTT. This sequence encodes CATSTRAGPQHF.

This clonotype was recorded only once. The chain links TRBV6-5 to TRBJ2-1; the D is unclear. The CDR3 totals 15 residues. The V gene lost 2 bases and the J gene lost 0 bases, with 8 bases spanning the gap. CDR1 and CDR2 (germline): MNHEY, SVGAGI. The CDR3 spells CASSYSRISYNEQFF. CDR3 coding DNA: TGTGCCAGCAGTTACAGCAGAATCTCCTACAATGAGCAGTTCTTC.

This clonotype has just one count. The chain is built from TRBV10-3 and TRBJ1-6, with 7 bases fitting TRBD1. Germline loops: CDR1 ENHRY, CDR2 SYGVKD. This CDR3 is 13 amino acids long. Unmatched junction bases numbered 6, after V lost 8 bases and J lost 8 bases. Here the CDR3 reads CAIGRDSHSPLHF. CDR3 bases: TGTGCCATCGGCCGGGACAGTCATTCACCCCTCCACTTT.

The genes are TRBV19 and TRBJ1-2; D might be TRBD1 (6 bases). CDR1 and CDR2 from the germline V gene are LNHDA and SQIVND (reference sequence). V was trimmed by 7 bases and J by 8 bases, leaving 23 bases between them. The CDR3 covers 15 residues. The DNA of the CDR3 is TGTGCCAGTAAACCGACAGGACTTCGAGGGGGGGGCTACACCTTC. Protein: CASKPTGLRGGGYTF.

The genes are TRBV9 and TRBJ2-7; 8 positions match TRBD1. The J segment lost 2 bases and the V segment lost 2 bases, leaving 6 bases of the junction unmatched. Germline V gene data show CDR1 as SGDLS and CDR2 as YYNGEE. This CDR3 contains 15 residues. The chain's CDR3 is CASSVTGGYPYEQYF. Here the CDR3 DNA reads TGTGCCAGCAGCGTTACAGGGGGTTACCCCTACGAGCAGTACTTC.

Concerning this clonotype: One junction end does not reproduce the germline sequence, and a read error may be involved. The CDR3 loop is CVSSQQGARETQYF. The DNA of the CDR3 is TGCGTCAGCAGCCAACAGGGGGCAAGAGAGACCCAGTACTTC. This chain connects TRBV4-1 to TRBJ2-5; 9 nucleotides match TRBD1. From germline, CDR1 is MGHRA and CDR2 YSYEKL. The CDR3 spans 14 residues.

The chain combines TRBV15 with TRBJ1-3; a weak D match, TRBD1 (6 bases). Trimming removed 5 bases from V and 0 bases from J, with 14 bases in between. Germline V gene sequence: CDR1 LNHNV, CDR2 YYDKDF (reference sequence). This CDR3 is built from 16 residues. The CDR3: CATSSRRQVSGNTIYF. The DNA of the CDR3 is TGTGCCACCAGCTCCAGACGACAGGTCTCTGGAAACACCATATATTTT.

This CDR3 is CSVGTGVTGANVLTF. The CDR3 DNA reads as TGCAGCGTTGGGACAGGGGTGACGGGGGCCAACGTCCTGACTTTC. This chain links TRBV29-1 with TRBJ2-6; 9 positions agree with TRBD1. The J segment lost 4 bases and the V segment lost 4 bases, leaving 5 bases of the junction unmatched. Germline V gene sequence: CDR1 SQVTM, CDR2 ANQGSEA. This CDR3 has 15 amino acids.

This chain joins TRBV20-1 and TRBJ2-7; 9 positions match TRBD1. The CDR3 extends over 12 amino acids. Germline assignment: CDR1 DFQATT and CDR2 SNEGSKA (reference sequence). Trimming at V came to 6 bases and at J to 3 bases, leaving 3 bases not matched to a gene. The CDR3 protein is CSAAGQGYEQYF. CDR3 bases: TGCAGTGCGGCGGGACAGGGCTACGAGCAGTACTTC.